This is a list of T cell receptor beta chains from one sample in a study of CD4 T cells in relation to SARS-CoV-2 and coronaviruses. Their antigens are not known. The table came from immunoSEQ multiplex PCR; TCRdb's copy has only in-frame clones and leaves some out. The sample has roughly 28,000 clones; roughly 73% are singletons. The sample taken for sequencing was CD4+ T cells from PBMCs, cultured in vitro. The receptors originated from a human donor in good health. CDR3s include the opening cysteine and the closing phenylalanine or tryptophan. A D gene is named only where the DNA matches it firmly. Size is stated for part of the rows, as once, few or many counts, or as a class when the clone is expanded.

j_gene: TRBJ1-6; abundance: few; v_gene: TRBV4-3; d_gene: .; CDR3aa: CASSPEGLSPLHF; CDR3nt: TGCGCCAGCAGCCCAGAAGGGCTTTCACCCCTCCACTTT
j_gene: TRBJ1-1; abundance: .; v_gene: TRBV19; d_gene: TRBD1; CDR3aa: CASSDGTGWGLNTEAFF; CDR3nt: TGTGCCAGTAGCGACGGGACAGGGTGGGGGCTTAACACTGAAGCTTTCTTT
j_gene: TRBJ2-5; abundance: once; v_gene: TRBV2; d_gene: TRBD1; CDR3aa: CASNEQGAWETQYF; CDR3nt: TGTGCCAGCAATGAACAGGGGGCGTGGGAGACCCAGTACTTC
j_gene: TRBJ1-5; abundance: .; v_gene: TRBV5-1; d_gene: .; CDR3aa: CASSFDGSNQPQHF; CDR3nt: TGCGCCAGCAGCTTTGACGGTAGCAATCAGCCCCAGCATTTT
j_gene: TRBJ2-1; abundance: .; v_gene: TRBV3-1/TRBV3-2; d_gene: .; CDR3aa: CASSQEMGGYGNEQFF; CDR3nt: TGTGCCAGCAGCCAAGAGATGGGCGGCTACGGGAATGAGCAGTTCTTC
j_gene: TRBJ2-5; abundance: .; v_gene: TRBV10-3; d_gene: TRBD2; CDR3aa: CAISGAGGIIETQYF; CDR3nt: TGTGCCATCAGTGGAGCGGGAGGGATAATAGAGACCCAGTACTTC
j_gene: TRBJ2-7; abundance: few; v_gene: TRBV4-1; d_gene: TRBD1; CDR3aa: CASSQPRDRTYEQYF; CDR3nt: TGCGCCAGCAGCCAACCAAGGGACAGAACCTACGAGCAGTACTTC
j_gene: TRBJ2-1; abundance: .; v_gene: TRBV14; d_gene: .; CDR3aa: CASSQAGEQFF; CDR3nt: TGTGCCAGCAGCCAAGCGGGGGAGCAGTTCTTC
j_gene: TRBJ2-4; abundance: .; v_gene: TRBV23-1; d_gene: TRBD1; CDR3aa: CASSPPRYRGEWVVAKNIQYF; CDR3nt: TGCGCCAGCAGTCCCCCCAGGTACAGGGGAGAATGGGTGGTAGCCAAAAACATTCAGTACTTC
j_gene: TRBJ2-7; abundance: .; v_gene: TRBV23-1; d_gene: TRBD1; CDR3aa: CASRARRRNRGEDEQYF; CDR3nt: TGCGCCAGCAGGGCTAGACGACGGAACAGGGGCGAGGACGAGCAGTACTTC
j_gene: TRBJ2-7; abundance: .; v_gene: TRBV11-2; d_gene: TRBD1; CDR3aa: CASRHYRDRGNRTYEQYF; CDR3nt: TGTGCCAGCAGGCATTACCGGGACAGGGGAAACAGAACCTACGAGCAGTACTTC
j_gene: TRBJ2-5; abundance: .; v_gene: TRBV7-2; d_gene: .; CDR3aa: CASSLISGSSGTQYF; CDR3nt: TGTGCCAGCAGCTTAATTTCGGGGTCAAGTGGGACCCAGTACTTC
j_gene: TRBJ1-1; abundance: .; v_gene: TRBV2; d_gene: .; CDR3aa: CASSERRDGPEAFF; CDR3nt: TGTGCCAGCAGTGAGCGCCGGGACGGACCTGAAGCTTTCTTT
j_gene: TRBJ1-1; abundance: .; v_gene: TRBV19; d_gene: .; CDR3aa: CASSNTLGTEAFF; CDR3nt: TGTGCCAGTAGTAACACCCTCGGGACTGAAGCTTTCTTT
j_gene: TRBJ1-2; abundance: .; v_gene: TRBV2; d_gene: .; CDR3aa: CAITPGYGYTF; CDR3nt: TGTGCCATCACTCCAGGGTATGGCTACACCTTC
j_gene: TRBJ1-1; abundance: .; v_gene: TRBV28; d_gene: .; CDR3aa: CASSLAEAGAFF; CDR3nt: TGTGCCAGCAGTTTAGCGGAGGCAGGAGCTTTCTTT
j_gene: TRBJ2-7; abundance: .; v_gene: TRBV5-4; d_gene: .; CDR3aa: CASSSTVPPYEQYF; CDR3nt: TGTGCCAGCAGCTCGACTGTCCCTCCATACGAGCAGTACTTC
j_gene: TRBJ2-1; abundance: .; v_gene: TRBV6-5; d_gene: TRBD2; CDR3aa: CASSFLADSYNEQFF; CDR3nt: TGTGCCAGCAGTTTCCTAGCGGACTCCTACAATGAGCAGTTCTTC
j_gene: TRBJ2-7; abundance: few; v_gene: TRBV6-6; d_gene: .; CDR3aa: CASRAGTTYEQYF; CDR3nt: TGTGCCAGCAGGGCCGGGACAACCTACGAGCAGTACTTC
j_gene: TRBJ2-3; abundance: .; v_gene: TRBV7-2; d_gene: TRBD2; CDR3aa: CASSAAGTSGRNTQYF; CDR3nt: TGTGCCAGCAGCGCAGCGGGGACTAGCGGGAGGAATACGCAGTATTTT
j_gene: TRBJ1-2; abundance: .; v_gene: TRBV3-1/TRBV3-2; d_gene: .; CDR3aa: CASSQGLRPGRYGYTF; CDR3nt: TGTGCCAGCAGCCAAGGGTTAAGGCCCGGGAGGTATGGCTACACCTTC
j_gene: TRBJ1-2; abundance: .; v_gene: TRBV11-2; d_gene: TRBD1; CDR3aa: CASSLVRQGLYGYTF; CDR3nt: TGTGCCAGCAGCTTAGTACGACAGGGTTTATATGGCTACACCTTC
j_gene: TRBJ2-5; abundance: .; v_gene: TRBV3-1/TRBV3-2; d_gene: TRBD1; CDR3aa: CASSSTGWETQYF; CDR3nt: TGTGCCAGCAGCTCGACAGGGTGGGAGACCCAGTACTTC
j_gene: TRBJ2-3; abundance: .; v_gene: TRBV10-3; d_gene: TRBD2; CDR3aa: CAISKTSGTSAGTDTQYF; CDR3nt: TGTGCCATCAGTAAAACTAGCGGAACTAGCGCTGGGACAGATACGCAGTATTTT
j_gene: TRBJ2-1; abundance: .; v_gene: TRBV6-2/TRBV6-3; d_gene: .; CDR3aa: CASSFVRGQYNEQFF; CDR3nt: TGTGCCAGCAGTTTTGTCAGGGGCCAATACAATGAGCAGTTCTTC
j_gene: TRBJ2-7; abundance: .; v_gene: TRBV19; d_gene: TRBD1; CDR3aa: CASSLRTGEFEQYF; CDR3nt: TGTGCCAGTAGTTTAAGGACAGGGGAATTCGAGCAGTACTTC
j_gene: TRBJ1-1; abundance: .; v_gene: TRBV2; d_gene: TRBD1; CDR3aa: CASRGQGMGEAFF; CDR3nt: TGTGCCAGCAGAGGACAGGGAATGGGTGAAGCTTTCTTT
j_gene: TRBJ1-1; abundance: .; v_gene: TRBV18; d_gene: .; CDR3aa: CASSPLRGMNTEAFF; CDR3nt: TGTGCCAGCTCACCACTGAGGGGAATGAACACTGAAGCTTTCTTT
j_gene: TRBJ1-1; abundance: .; v_gene: TRBV19; d_gene: .; CDR3aa: CASSMQGDTEAFF; CDR3nt: TGTGCCAGTAGTATGCAGGGAGACACTGAAGCTTTCTTT
j_gene: TRBJ1-5; abundance: .; v_gene: TRBV29-1; d_gene: .; CDR3aa: CSVAGRDQPQHF; CDR3nt: TGCAGCGTTGCCGGCAGGGATCAGCCCCAGCATTTT
j_gene: TRBJ2-1; abundance: .; v_gene: TRBV7-3; d_gene: .; CDR3aa: CASSTTPQATGYNEQFF; CDR3nt: TGTGCCAGCAGCACGACGCCCCAGGCGACTGGCTACAATGAGCAGTTCTTC
j_gene: TRBJ2-5; abundance: .; v_gene: TRBV9; d_gene: TRBD2; CDR3aa: CASSPYKGGSGSVETQYF; CDR3nt: TGTGCCAGCAGCCCCTATAAGGGGGGTAGCGGGAGTGTAGAGACCCAGTACTTC
j_gene: TRBJ2-3; abundance: .; v_gene: TRBV6-2/TRBV6-3; d_gene: TRBD1; CDR3aa: CASSTPWDRGSTDTQYF; CDR3nt: TGTGCCAGCAGTACACCCTGGGACAGGGGGAGCACAGATACGCAGTATTTT
j_gene: TRBJ2-2; abundance: .; v_gene: TRBV6-2/TRBV6-3; d_gene: .; CDR3aa: CASSYSQGRSNTGELFF; CDR3nt: TGTGCCAGCAGTTACTCCCAGGGGCGATCGAACACCGGGGAGCTGTTTTTT
j_gene: TRBJ2-5; abundance: .; v_gene: TRBV7-2; d_gene: .; CDR3aa: CASSVRGGETQYF; CDR3nt: TGTGCCAGCAGCGTAAGGGGGGGGGAGACCCAGTACTTC
j_gene: TRBJ2-5; abundance: .; v_gene: TRBV10-3; d_gene: .; CDR3aa: CAISESNFQETQYF; CDR3nt: TGTGCCATCAGTGAGTCGAACTTCCAAGAGACCCAGTACTTC
j_gene: TRBJ1-2; abundance: few; v_gene: TRBV6-5; d_gene: .; CDR3aa: CASSYTRTYGYTF; CDR3nt: TGTGCCAGCAGTTACACACGGACTTATGGCTACACCTTC
j_gene: TRBJ2-7; abundance: .; v_gene: TRBV6-5; d_gene: .; CDR3aa: CASRGPGDYEQYF; CDR3nt: TGTGCCAGCAGAGGCCCGGGGGACTACGAGCAGTACTTC
j_gene: TRBJ2-3; abundance: .; v_gene: TRBV2; d_gene: .; CDR3aa: CASKTTGTDTQYF; CDR3nt: TGTGCCAGCAAGACGACTGGCACAGATACGCAGTATTTT
j_gene: TRBJ1-6; abundance: .; v_gene: TRBV6-5; d_gene: TRBD1; CDR3aa: CASGQGTDNSPLHF; CDR3nt: TGTGCCAGCGGACAGGGTACGGATAATTCACCCCTCCACTTT
j_gene: TRBJ1-6; abundance: .; v_gene: TRBV5-6; d_gene: TRBD1; CDR3aa: CASSLGTGLYNSPLHF; CDR3nt: TGTGCCAGCAGCTTGGGGACAGGGCTATATAATTCACCCCTCCACTTT
j_gene: TRBJ2-5; abundance: .; v_gene: TRBV29-1; d_gene: .; CDR3aa: CSVGPGQQETQYF; CDR3nt: TGCAGCGTTGGTCCCGGACAGCAAGAGACCCAGTACTTC
j_gene: TRBJ1-1; abundance: .; v_gene: TRBV5-1; d_gene: .; CDR3aa: CASSLEGRTNTEAFF; CDR3nt: TGCGCCAGCAGCTTGGAAGGCAGGACGAACACTGAAGCTTTCTTT
j_gene: TRBJ2-3; abundance: .; v_gene: TRBV7-2; d_gene: .; CDR3aa: CASSLVAAGGGTDTQYF; CDR3nt: TGTGCCAGCAGCTTAGTAGCGGCAGGGGGAGGGACAGATACGCAGTATTTT
j_gene: TRBJ2-2; abundance: .; v_gene: TRBV6-4; d_gene: TRBD1; CDR3aa: CASRADRDYTGELFF; CDR3nt: TGTGCCAGCAGGGCGGACAGGGACTACACCGGGGAGCTGTTTTTT
j_gene: TRBJ1-1; abundance: .; v_gene: TRBV6-2/TRBV6-3; d_gene: .; CDR3aa: CASSHLDGTTEAFF; CDR3nt: TGTGCCAGCAGTCATCTCGACGGGACGACTGAAGCTTTCTTT
j_gene: TRBJ2-1; abundance: .; v_gene: TRBV9; d_gene: .; CDR3aa: CASSVAPGGYNEQFF; CDR3nt: TGTGCCAGCAGCGTAGCTCCTGGGGGGTACAATGAGCAGTTCTTC
j_gene: TRBJ1-1; abundance: .; v_gene: TRBV6-1; d_gene: .; CDR3aa: CASSERGNYRAEAFF; CDR3nt: TGTGCCAGCAGTGAAAGAGGGAATTATAGGGCTGAAGCTTTCTTT
j_gene: TRBJ2-1; abundance: .; v_gene: TRBV3-1/TRBV3-2; d_gene: TRBD2; CDR3aa: CASSQGTSVYNEQFF; CDR3nt: TGTGCCAGCAGCCAAGGGACTAGCGTCTACAATGAGCAGTTCTTC
j_gene: TRBJ1-5; abundance: .; v_gene: TRBV5-6; d_gene: TRBD1; CDR3aa: CASSPPGTGRNQPQHF; CDR3nt: TGTGCCAGCAGCCCACCCGGGACAGGGCGGAATCAGCCCCAGCATTTT
j_gene: TRBJ2-7; abundance: .; v_gene: TRBV7-2; d_gene: TRBD2; CDR3aa: CASSLFLAGVREQYF; CDR3nt: TGTGCCAGCAGCTTATTCCTAGCGGGAGTGAGGGAGCAGTACTTC
j_gene: TRBJ1-1; abundance: few; v_gene: TRBV6-1; d_gene: .; CDR3aa: CASSLQPGTEAFF; CDR3nt: TGTGCCAGCAGTTTGCAGCCAGGGACTGAAGCTTTCTTT
j_gene: TRBJ1-5; abundance: .; v_gene: TRBV19; d_gene: .; CDR3aa: CASSIGSGAGQPQHF; CDR3nt: TGTGCCAGTAGTATAGGTTCAGGAGCAGGGCAGCCCCAGCATTTT
j_gene: TRBJ1-6; abundance: .; v_gene: TRBV6-2/TRBV6-3; d_gene: TRBD1; CDR3aa: CASSYGGQNSPLHF; CDR3nt: TGTGCCAGCAGTTACGGGGGACAGAATTCACCCCTCCACTTT
j_gene: TRBJ1-2; abundance: .; v_gene: TRBV7-9; d_gene: .; CDR3aa: CASSPMQGSYGYTF; CDR3nt: TGTGCCAGCAGCCCGATGCAGGGTAGCTATGGCTACACCTTC
j_gene: TRBJ2-1; abundance: few; v_gene: TRBV5-1; d_gene: TRBD2; CDR3aa: CASSLQALGGNEQFF; CDR3nt: TGCGCCAGCAGCTTGCAGGCACTCGGGGGGAATGAGCAGTTCTTC
j_gene: TRBJ2-3; abundance: once; v_gene: TRBV4-3; d_gene: .; CDR3aa: CASSQARGLYTDTQYF; CDR3nt: TGCGCCAGCAGCCAAGCCCGCGGACTCTACACAGATACGCAGTATTTT
j_gene: TRBJ2-7; abundance: .; v_gene: TRBV3-1/TRBV3-2; d_gene: .; CDR3aa: CASSPPTLPREQYF; CDR3nt: TGTGCCAGCAGCCCGCCCACCCTGCCACGCGAGCAGTACTTC
j_gene: TRBJ2-5; abundance: .; v_gene: TRBV29-1; d_gene: .; CDR3aa: CSVEISAGTQYF; CDR3nt: TGCAGCGTTGAAATAAGCGCGGGGACCCAGTACTTC